A selection of T cell receptor beta chains follows, all from one sample in a study of human T cells and chemical hapten exposure. TCRdb passed the RACE reads through MiXCR, listing each CDR3 protein once. The sample yields some 83,000 distinct CDR3 sequences, roughly 10% seen once. The source was whole blood, collected in connection with sensitization to the hapten diphenylcyclopropenone (DPC). Receptors originate from a woman between 50 and 59 years old with alopecia areata. Some clones in this sample may be carry-over from other donors' samples. The CDR3 runs from the conserved cysteine through the conserved F or W. Fields, in order: clone size, V gene, J gene, D gene, CDR3 DNA, CDR3 protein. A D gene is named only where the DNA matches it firmly. Part of the rows lack a size; the others show once, few, many or a class for expanded clones.

clone size: many; V gene: TRBV10-3; J gene: TRBJ2-1; D gene: TRBD1; CDR3 DNA: TGTGCCATCAGTGGGACAGGGCCTGATGAGCAGTTCTTC; CDR3 protein: CAISGTGPDEQFF
clone size: many; V gene: TRBV12-3/TRBV12-4; J gene: TRBJ2-2; D gene: -; CDR3 DNA: TGTGCCAGCAGTTTACAGGGGCCCGGGGAGCTGTTTTTT; CDR3 protein: CASSLQGPGELFF
clone size: many; V gene: TRBV6-6; J gene: TRBJ1-2; D gene: -; CDR3 DNA: TGTGCCAGCAGTATCCAGGGGAGCGGGGCTAACTATGGCTACACCTTC; CDR3 protein: CASSIQGSGANYGYTF
clone size: -; V gene: TRBV10-3; J gene: TRBJ1-1; D gene: TRBD1; CDR3 DNA: TGTGCCGCGCGGGACAGGATGAACACTGAAGCTTTCTTT; CDR3 protein: CAARDRMNTEAFF
clone size: many; V gene: TRBV7-3; J gene: TRBJ2-1; D gene: TRBD2; CDR3 DNA: TGTGCCAGCAGCCCCAGGCGGGGGTCCTCGGGTGAGCAGTTCTTC; CDR3 protein: CASSPRRGSSGEQFF
clone size: -; V gene: TRBV28; J gene: TRBJ2-5; D gene: TRBD2; CDR3 DNA: TGTGCCAGCAGTTTTCTAGCGGGACTACAGACCCAGTACTTC; CDR3 protein: CASSFLAGLQTQYF
clone size: -; V gene: TRBV3-1; J gene: TRBJ2-4; D gene: TRBD2; CDR3 DNA: TGTGCCAGCAGCCCCCGGGGACTAGCTAACATTCAGTACTTC; CDR3 protein: CASSPRGLANIQYF
clone size: many; V gene: TRBV20-1; J gene: TRBJ1-5; D gene: -; CDR3 DNA: TGCAGTGCTAAAGACGGGGGTAGCAATCAGCCCCAGCATTTT; CDR3 protein: CSAKDGGSNQPQHF
clone size: few; V gene: TRBV28; J gene: TRBJ2-7; D gene: -; CDR3 DNA: TGTGCCAGCAGACACGGGACTCCAACCTACGAGCAGTACTTC; CDR3 protein: CASRHGTPTYEQYF
clone size: many; V gene: TRBV11-2; J gene: TRBJ2-1; D gene: TRBD2; CDR3 DNA: TGTGCCAGCAGCCCCTGGAGCGCGGGAGGTCTAGACAATGAGCAGTTCTTC; CDR3 protein: CASSPWSAGGLDNEQFF
clone size: -; V gene: TRBV7-9; J gene: TRBJ2-1; D gene: -; CDR3 DNA: TGTGCCAGCAGCTTAGCATTAAACAGGGTAGCGTCCTACAATGAGCAGTTCTTC; CDR3 protein: CASSLALNRVASYNEQFF
clone size: few; V gene: TRBV4-1; J gene: TRBJ2-1; D gene: -; CDR3 DNA: TGCGCCAGCAGCCAAGATCGAATCTACAATGAGCAGTTCTTC; CDR3 protein: CASSQDRIYNEQFF
clone size: many; V gene: TRBV12-3/TRBV12-4; J gene: TRBJ2-7; D gene: TRBD2; CDR3 DNA: TGTGCCAGCAGGGAACGAGCGGGGCCCTACGAGCAGTACTTC; CDR3 protein: CASRERAGPYEQYF
clone size: -; V gene: TRBV7-2; J gene: TRBJ1-1; D gene: -; CDR3 DNA: TGTGCCAGCAACCGCCTCGTTGGGGAAGTGATTGAAGCTTTCTTT; CDR3 protein: CASNRLVGEVIEAFF
clone size: -; V gene: TRBV28; J gene: TRBJ1-5; D gene: -; CDR3 DNA: TGTGCCAGCAGTTTAGAGACCGGGCCCCAGCATTTT; CDR3 protein: CASSLETGPQHF
clone size: many; V gene: TRBV6-2/TRBV6-3; J gene: TRBJ2-1; D gene: -; CDR3 DNA: TGTGCCAGCAGTTCCGGACACAATGAGCAGTTCTTC; CDR3 protein: CASSSGHNEQFF
clone size: once; V gene: TRBV19; J gene: TRBJ1-5; D gene: -; CDR3 DNA: TGTGCCAGTAGTATCGACAGCCGTGATCAGCCCCAGCATTTT; CDR3 protein: CASSIDSRDQPQHF
clone size: -; V gene: TRBV7-2; J gene: TRBJ2-2; D gene: TRBD1; CDR3 DNA: TGTGCCAGCAGCTTACTCAGGGGGCAGGGCGGGGAGCTGTTTTTT; CDR3 protein: CASSLLRGQGGELFF
clone size: many; V gene: TRBV29-1; J gene: TRBJ2-1; D gene: TRBD1; CDR3 DNA: TGCAGCCTCACCGGGACAGGGGCCCTCAATGAGCAGTTCTTC; CDR3 protein: CSLTGTGALNEQFF
clone size: few; V gene: TRBV12-3/TRBV12-4; J gene: TRBJ2-3; D gene: -; CDR3 DNA: TGTGCCAGCAGCCTCAGTCCGTGGGGAGATACGCAGTATTTT; CDR3 protein: CASSLSPWGDTQYF